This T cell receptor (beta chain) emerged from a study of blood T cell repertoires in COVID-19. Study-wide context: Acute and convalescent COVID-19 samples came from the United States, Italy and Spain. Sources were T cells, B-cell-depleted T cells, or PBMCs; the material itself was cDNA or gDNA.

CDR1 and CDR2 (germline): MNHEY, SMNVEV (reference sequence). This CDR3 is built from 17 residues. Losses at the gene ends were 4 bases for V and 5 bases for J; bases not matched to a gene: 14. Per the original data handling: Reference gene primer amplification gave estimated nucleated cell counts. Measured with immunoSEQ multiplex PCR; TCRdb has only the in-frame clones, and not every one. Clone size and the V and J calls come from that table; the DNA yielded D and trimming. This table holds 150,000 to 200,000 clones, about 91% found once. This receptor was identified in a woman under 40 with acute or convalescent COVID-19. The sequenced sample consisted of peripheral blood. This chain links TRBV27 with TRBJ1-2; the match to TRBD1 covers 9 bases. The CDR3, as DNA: TGTGCCAGCAGTTCCCTCGGGACAGGGAGGGTGGTTTATGGCTACACCTTC. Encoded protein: CASSSLGTGRVVYGYTF.